This T cell receptor beta chain originates from a study of vaccination effects on CD4 cells after COVID-19. TCRdb's table, derived via immunoSEQ multiplex PCR, lists solely in-frame clones and lacks some. Of tens of thousands of clones listed, roughly 70% were seen once; the top ten hold 22%. Details on this clone: Its antigen is currently unknown.

The ViraFEST assay expanded antigen-specific CD4+ T cells with viral peptide pools before sequencing. Culture lasted roughly eleven days before CD4+ T cell isolation. Neither prior SARS-CoV-2 infection nor positive nucleocapsid antibodies were present in the vaccine recipients. Sequencing used CD4+ T cells from PBMCs cultured with SARS-CoV-2 spike peptides, obtained before COVID-19 vaccination. This TCR came from a human donor who received a COVID-19 vaccine.

CDR3 residues: CASSLANYNEQFF. The CDR3 DNA follows: TGTGCCAGCAGCTTGGCTAACTACAATGAGCAGTTCTTC. J is TRBJ2-1 and V is TRBV5-6; D is unclear. With 0 bases removed from V and 3 bases from J, the gap between germline ends came to 4 bases. The CDR3 sequence is 13 residues long. Per the germline V gene, CDR1 is SGHDT and CDR2 is YYEEEE.